Included here is one T cell receptor (beta chain) sequence, with context. Its specificity is not known. Clones were sequenced by immunoSEQ multiplex PCR, and TCRdb holds only the in-frame ones, with some missing. The table includes around 62,000 clones, around 84% detected once. The data were taken from a study of OX40 agonist ivuxolimab in advanced cancers. Overall study context: Dose-escalation patients had hepatocellular carcinoma, melanoma, renal cell or head and neck cancer.

This CDR3 spans 15 amino acids. The ends lost 6 bases at V and 9 bases at J; junction bases unmatched: 10. The germline V gene encodes CDR1 LGHNA and CDR2 YNFKEQ. Notes on the study in general: At 0.1 to 3.0 mg/kg, clonal expansion of CD4+ and CD8+ blood T cells had occurred by week 6.

The clonotype comes from an adult with an advanced solid tumor such as melanoma, head and neck, liver or kidney cancer. The rearrangement links TRBV4-2 to TRBJ2-1, with 11 bases fitting TRBD2. The sample consisted of CD4+ or CD8+ T cells sorted from blood, taken in a trial of the OX40 agonist ivuxolimab. CDR3 sequence: CASSPISGGAGEQFF. The CDR3 DNA is TGTGCCAGCAGTCCGATTAGCGGGGGGGCCGGTGAGCAGTTCTTC.